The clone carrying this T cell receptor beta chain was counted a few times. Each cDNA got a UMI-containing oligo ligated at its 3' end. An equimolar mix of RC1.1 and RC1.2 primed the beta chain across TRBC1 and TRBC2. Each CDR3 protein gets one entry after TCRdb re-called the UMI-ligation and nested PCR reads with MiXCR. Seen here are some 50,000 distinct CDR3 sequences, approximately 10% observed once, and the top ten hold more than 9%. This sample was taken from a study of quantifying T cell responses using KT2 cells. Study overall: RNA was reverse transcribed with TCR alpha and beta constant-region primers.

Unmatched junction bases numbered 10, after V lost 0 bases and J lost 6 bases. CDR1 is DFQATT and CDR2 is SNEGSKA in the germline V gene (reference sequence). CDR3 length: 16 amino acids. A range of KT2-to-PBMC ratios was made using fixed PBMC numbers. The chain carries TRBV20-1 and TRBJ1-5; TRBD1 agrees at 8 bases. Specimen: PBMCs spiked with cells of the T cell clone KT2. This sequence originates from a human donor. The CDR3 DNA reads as TGCAGTGCTAGAGATTCGGGGACAGGAGTTGGTCAGCCCCAGCATTTT. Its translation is CSARDSGTGVGQPQHF.